The 19 T cell receptor beta chains below all came from one sample that was sequenced in a study of radiotherapy plus CTLA-4 blockade in lung cancer. TCRdb's copy holds only in-frame clones and misses some; the assay was immunoSEQ multiplex PCR. The sample records 34,000 or so clones, 70% to 80% being singletons. The starting material was peripheral blood, obtained from a patient treated with radiotherapy plus ipilimumab. Receptors were obtained from a human donor with non-small cell lung cancer that progressed on radiotherapy plus ipilimumab.

This chain connects TRBV5-6 to TRBJ2-1, with TRBD2 matching 9 bases. With 1 base clipped from V and 10 bases from J, the junction kept 3 bases outside the gene matches. Germline CDR1 SGHDT, CDR2 YYEEEE. The CDR3 has 13 amino acids. The chain's CDR3 is CASSLISGGEQFF. CDR3 DNA sequence: TGTGCCAGCAGCTTGATTAGCGGGGGCGAGCAGTTCTTC.

By share, this clone counts as medium-sized. The chain couples TRBV7-3 to TRBJ2-2, with D uncertain. CDR3 length: 15 amino acids. Trimming shortened V by 8 bases and J by 0 bases, and 13 bases separated the two germline ends. The germline gives CDR1 SGHTA, CDR2 FQGTGA. In DNA form, the CDR3 reads TGTGCCAGCTCCCCGACCGTCGCGAACACCGGGGAGCTGTTTTTT. Its protein product is CASSPTVANTGELFF.

The J gene is TRBJ1-4, the V gene TRBV11-2, with D tentatively TRBD1 (6 bases). Germline lookup yields CDR1 SGHAT and CDR2 FQNNGV. The CDR3 has 15 amino acids. V was clipped by 1 base and J by 8 bases, with 14 bases between them. The CDR3 DNA sequence: TGTGCCAGCAGCTTAGGACCCCAGGGGCGAGAAAAACTGTTTTTT. Its protein product is CASSLGPQGREKLFF.

The V and J genes are TRBV28 and TRBJ1-4; 7 bases line up with TRBD1. This CDR3 is built from 17 residues. Trimming at V came to 5 bases and at J to 0 bases, leaving 9 bases not matched to a gene. Germline V gene data show CDR1 as MDHEN and CDR2 as SYDVKM. The CDR3 nucleotides read TGTGCCAGCAGTCCTCTTGACAGGGACGCAACTAATGAAAAACTGTTTTTT. Its protein product is CASSPLDRDATNEKLFF.

J is TRBJ1-2 and V is TRBV6-1; D is ambiguous. V gave up 3 bases and J gave up 0 bases, with 8 bases separating them. This CDR3 has 14 residues. Per the germline V gene, CDR1 is MNHNS and CDR2 is SASEGT. The CDR3 is CASSESWTNYGYTF. DNA for the CDR3: TGTGCCAGCAGTGAGTCCTGGACTAACTATGGCTACACCTTC.

This clone was seen only a few times. The chain carries TRBV7-3 and TRBJ1-1; D uncertain. V gave up 2 bases and J gave up 2 bases, with 6 bases separating them. The CDR3 contains 13 residues. Germline V CDR1 and CDR2: SGHTA, FQGTGA. CDR3 sequence: CASSLWGNTEAFF. CDR3 nucleotides: TGTGCCAGCAGCTTATGGGGTAACACTGAAGCTTTCTTT.

The V and J genes are TRBV7-6 and TRBJ1-4; the D gene is possibly TRBD1 (5 bases). Trimming pared 1 base from V and 8 bases from J, leaving 14 bases between. The CDR3 is made up of 15 amino acids. Germline loops: CDR1 SGHVS, CDR2 FNYEAQ. The CDR3: CASSLEEGFNEKLFF. The DNA for the CDR3 is TGTGCCAGCAGCTTAGAGGAGGGGTTTAACGAAAAACTGTTTTTT.

There are a few counts of this clone. CDR3 sequence reads: CASSRLSGRGEETQYF. The DNA of the CDR3 is TGTGCCAGCAGCCGCCTCAGCGGGAGGGGGGAGGAGACCCAGTACTTC. J is TRBJ2-5 and V is TRBV7-8, with 10 bases that match TRBD2. Trimming removed 5 bases from V and 5 bases from J; junction bases left unmatched: 11. This CDR3 is built from 16 residues. Germline CDR1 SGHVS, CDR2 FQNEAQ.

V and J are TRBV9 and TRBJ1-1; TRBD1 is a possible D gene (5 bases). Trimming took off 0 bases at V and 3 bases at J, with 9 bases between the two ends. Per germline, CDR1 SGDLS and CDR2 YYNGEE. This CDR3 has 14 amino acids. The CDR3 nucleotides are TGTGCCAGCAGCGTAGCTGTGGGGGACACTGAAGCTTTCTTT. The encoded protein is CASSVAVGDTEAFF.

V usage is TRBV28 and J usage is TRBJ2-7, with TRBD1 matching 11 bases. Germline trimming cut 2 bases from V and 4 bases from J; bases unmatched to any gene: 1. The CDR3 loop spans 14 amino acids. The V gene's germline CDR1 is MDHEN and CDR2 SYDVKM. CDR3 nucleotide sequence: TGTGCCAGCAGTTTAGGGACAGGGGGATACGAGCAGTACTTC. It specifies CASSLGTGGYEQYF.

The chain has TRBV29-1 and TRBJ2-5, with 10 bases fitting TRBD2. This CDR3 has 16 residues. The germline V gene has CDR1 SQVTM and CDR2 ANQGSEA. With 1 base clipped from V and 5 bases from J, the junction kept 10 bases outside the gene matches. The chain's CDR3 is CSVEGDSGRAVETQYF. CDR3 nucleotides: TGCAGCGTTGAAGGGGACAGCGGGAGGGCCGTGGAGACCCAGTACTTC.

The chain couples TRBV6-5 to TRBJ2-7; tentatively, D is TRBD1 (5 bases). The CDR3 runs to 15 residues. Germline V gives CDR1 MNHEY, CDR2 SVGAGI. Deletions cut 0 bases from V and 4 bases from J, with 13 bases between. The CDR3 region is CASSYSPQGTYEQYF. DNA of the CDR3: TGTGCCAGCAGTTACTCTCCGCAGGGAACATACGAGCAGTACTTC.

The rearrangement uses TRBV5-4 and TRBJ1-3; TRBD1 might be the D (6 bases). The CDR3 runs to 14 residues. The ends were cut back, 1 base at V and 4 bases at J, with 9 bases in the middle. Germline values: CDR1 SGHNT, CDR2 YYREEE (reference sequence). CDR3 sequence: CASSLTGSGNTIYF. In DNA form, the CDR3 reads TGTGCCAGCAGCTTGACAGGGAGCGGAAACACCATATATTTT. Based on the CDR3 plus reference TRBV5-4 and TRBJ1-3, the full variable domain is ETGVTQSPTHLIKTRGQQVTLRCSSQSGHNTVSWYQQALGQGPQFIFQYYREEENGRGNFPPRFSGLQFPNYSSELNVNALELDDSALYLCASSLTGSGNTIYFGEGSWLTVV.

The V call is TRBV5-1, the J call TRBJ2-2, with D possibly matching TRBD1 (8 bases). The germline V gene has CDR1 SGHRS and CDR2 YFSETQ. The CDR3 covers 17 residues. V lost 5 bases to trimming and J lost 0 bases, with 17 bases between them. CDR3 nucleotides: TGCGCCAGCAGACAATTCACAGGGGGGGCGAACACCGGGGAGCTGTTTTTT. Protein sequence: CASRQFTGGANTGELFF. The whole variable domain, remainder taken from reference TRBV5-1 and TRBJ2-2, is KAGVTQTPRYLIKTRGQQVTLSCSPISGHRSVSWYQQTPGQGLQFLFEYFSETQRNKGNFPGRFSGRQFSNSRSEMNVSTLELGDSALYLCASRQFTGGANTGELFFGEGSRLTVL.

The genes are TRBV7-3 and TRBJ2-2, with TRBD2 matching over 14 bases. Germline V lookup: CDR1 SGHTA, CDR2 FQGTGA. The V and J ends lost 5 bases and 1 base, in that order; junction bases with no gene match: 3. The CDR3 loop spans 17 amino acids. The CDR3 DNA reads TGTGCCAGCAGCAGACTAGCGGGAGGGCAGAACACCGGGGAGCTGTTTTTT. It codes for CASSRLAGGQNTGELFF.

This clone turned up a few times. The rearrangement joins TRBV4-3 to TRBJ2-7; weak D call: TRBD1 (5 bases). The CDR3 is 13 residues long. Trimming removed 0 bases from V and 7 bases from J, with 10 bases in between. Looked up from germline, CDR1 is LGHNA and CDR2 is YSLEER. CDR3: CASSQDRALEQYF. The CDR3 bases are TGCGCCAGCAGCCAAGACAGGGCCTTGGAGCAGTACTTC.

The V gene is TRBV6-5, the J gene TRBJ2-2, with D maybe TRBD1 (5 bases). The ends were cut back, 3 bases at V and 2 bases at J, with 10 bases in the middle. Germline V gene lookup returns CDR1 MNHEY and CDR2 SVGAGI. The CDR3 runs 15 residues. The CDR3 nucleotides are TGTGCCAGCAGTTATGACAGACGTAACACCGGGGAGCTGTTTTTT. Translated, it gives CASSYDRRNTGELFF.

The genes are TRBV4-3 and TRBJ1-5, with TRBD1 matching 9 bases. CDR3 length equals 14 residues. V lost 4 bases, J lost 4 bases, and 2 bases stayed unmatched. Germline V gene sequence: CDR1 LGHNA, CDR2 YSLEER. CDR3 amino acids: CASSRGTGNQPQHF. DNA for the CDR3: TGCGCCAGCAGCCGAGGGACAGGGAATCAGCCCCAGCATTTT.

CDR3: CASSRLLAGADTGELFF. The CDR3 nucleotides are TGCGCCAGCAGCCGACTCCTAGCGGGGGCGGACACCGGGGAGCTGTTTTTT. The chain carries TRBV4-3 and TRBJ2-2, with TRBD2 matching over 10 bases. CDR1 is LGHNA, CDR2 YSLEER, per germline. The CDR3 extends over 17 amino acids. J lost 3 bases, V lost 4 bases, and 8 bases had no gene match.